Sequencing of this TCR beta chain was carried out in a study of T-cell memory formation after mild COVID-19. The germline V and J ends were trimmed by 8 bases and 3 bases, with 11 bases remaining between them. Germline V CDR1 and CDR2: MDHEN, SYDVKM. The CDR3 runs 14 residues. Study-wide findings and caveats: Pre-infection memory carried some responding clones, suggesting that cross-reactive memory joined. What remained unconfirmed was the SARS-CoV-2 specificity of second-wave clones peaking on day 37. Shrinking CD4+ clones were chiefly CM and EM; CD8+ ones were chiefly EMRA.

Details on this clonotype: Antigen: not known.

TCRdb ran MiXCR on the 5' RACE reads and lists one entry per CDR3 protein. Here the sample spans about 290,000 distinct CDR3 sequences, 15% being singletons. V gene TRBV28 combines with J gene TRBJ2-6; the D gene could be TRBD1 or TRBD2 (6 bases each). This TCR came from a man between 18 and 35 years old who had mild COVID-19 (a few samples of this study predate the infection). Cell type and time point are not known. The specimen was PBMCs or a T cell subset sorted from them (not recorded which). The CDR3 region is CASGRTVGANVLTF. CDR3 nucleotides: TGTGCCAGCGGGAGGACAGTTGGGGCCAACGTCCTGACTTTC.